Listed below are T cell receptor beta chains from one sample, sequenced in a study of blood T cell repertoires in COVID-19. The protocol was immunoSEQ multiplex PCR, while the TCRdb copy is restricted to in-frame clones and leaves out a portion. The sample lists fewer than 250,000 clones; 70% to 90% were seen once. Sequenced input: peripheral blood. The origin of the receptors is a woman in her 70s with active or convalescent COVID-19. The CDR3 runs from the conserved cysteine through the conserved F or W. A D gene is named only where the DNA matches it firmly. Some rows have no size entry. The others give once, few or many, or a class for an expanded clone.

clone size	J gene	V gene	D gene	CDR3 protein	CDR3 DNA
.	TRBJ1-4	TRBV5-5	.	CASSLIAGVGEKLFF	TGTGCCAGCAGCTTGATCGCAGGGGTGGGTGAAAAACTGTTTTTT
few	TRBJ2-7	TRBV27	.	CASSLYRGSNYEQYF	TGTGCCAGCAGTTTGTACCGGGGGAGTAACTACGAGCAGTACTTC
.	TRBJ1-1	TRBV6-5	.	CASSYSKWGVNSEAFF	TGTGCCAGCAGTTACTCTAAGTGGGGGGTAAATTCTGAAGCTTTCTTT
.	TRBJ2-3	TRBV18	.	CASSPYLANTDTQYF	TGTGCCAGCTCACCATATCTAGCAAACACAGATACGCAGTATTTT
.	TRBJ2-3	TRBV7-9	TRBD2	CASSTSGGVGDTQYF	TGTGCCAGCAGCACTAGCGGGGGGGTCGGAGATACGCAGTATTTT
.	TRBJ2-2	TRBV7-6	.	CASSKMNFLNTGELFF	TGTGCCAGCAGCAAAATGAACTTCTTGAACACCGGGGAGCTGTTTTTT
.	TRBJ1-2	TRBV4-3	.	CASSQEQTPNYGYTF	TGCGCCAGCAGCCAAGAGCAGACTCCTAACTATGGCTACACCTTC
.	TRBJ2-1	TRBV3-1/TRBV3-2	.	CASNSAGHEQFF	TGTGCCAGCAACTCAGCGGGCCATGAGCAGTTCTTC
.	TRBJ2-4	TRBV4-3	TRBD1	CASSQTPPGTGWDIQYF	TGCGCCAGCAGCCAGACACCCCCCGGGACAGGGTGGGACATTCAGTACTTC
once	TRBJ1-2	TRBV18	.	CASSPPGHYGYTF	TGTGCCAGCTCACCCCCCGGTCACTATGGCTACACCTTC
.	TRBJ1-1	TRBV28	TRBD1	CASSPGQGARTEAFF	TGTGCCAGCAGCCCGGGACAGGGGGCGCGCACTGAAGCTTTCTTT
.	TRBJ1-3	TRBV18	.	CASSPPPTGNTIYF	TGTGCCAGCTCACCACCCCCAACAGGAAACACCATATATTTT
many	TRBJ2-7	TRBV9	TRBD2	CASSVAGPGAGGQEQYF	TGTGCCAGCAGCGTAGCTGGACCTGGAGCGGGAGGTCAAGAGCAGTACTTC
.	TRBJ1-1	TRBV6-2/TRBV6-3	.	CASSYVGGDTEAFF	TGTGCCAGCAGTTACGTTGGGGGCGACACTGAAGCTTTCTTT
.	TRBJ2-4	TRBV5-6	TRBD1	CASSYRDSKNIQYF	TGTGCCAGCAGCTACCGGGACAGCAAAAACATTCAGTACTTC
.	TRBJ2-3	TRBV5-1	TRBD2	CASSSQTSGGANLGGTQYF	TGCGCCAGCAGCTCCCAGACTAGCGGGGGGGCAAATCTAGGTGGTACGCAGTATTTT
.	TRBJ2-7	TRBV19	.	CATRIRGGNEQYF	TGTGCCACTCGGATTCGGGGCGGGAACGAGCAGTACTTC
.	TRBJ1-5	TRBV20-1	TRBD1	CSASEGTGRRQPQHF	TGCAGTGCTAGTGAAGGGACAGGGAGACGTCAGCCCCAGCATTTT
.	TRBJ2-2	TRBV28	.	CASSLGRGNTGELFF	TGTGCCAGCAGTTTGGGGCGGGGGAACACCGGGGAGCTGTTTTTT
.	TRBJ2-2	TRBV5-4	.	CASARDSSRSTGELFF	TGTGCCAGCGCGAGAGACAGCTCGCGTAGCACCGGGGAGCTGTTTTTT
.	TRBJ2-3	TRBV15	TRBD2	CATTGGLGDTQYF	TGTGCCACCACGGGGGGATTGGGAGATACGCAGTATTTT
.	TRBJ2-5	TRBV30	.	CAWSVSGGQETQYF	TGTGCCTGGAGTGTATCCGGGGGCCAAGAGACCCAGTACTTC
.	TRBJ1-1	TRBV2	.	CASINRGGSSTEAFF	TGTGCCAGCATCAACCGTGGAGGGAGCTCCACTGAAGCTTTCTTT
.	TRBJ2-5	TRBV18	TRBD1	CASSPQTGSIGETQYF	TGTGCCAGCTCACCGCAGACAGGGTCCATCGGGGAGACCCAGTACTTC